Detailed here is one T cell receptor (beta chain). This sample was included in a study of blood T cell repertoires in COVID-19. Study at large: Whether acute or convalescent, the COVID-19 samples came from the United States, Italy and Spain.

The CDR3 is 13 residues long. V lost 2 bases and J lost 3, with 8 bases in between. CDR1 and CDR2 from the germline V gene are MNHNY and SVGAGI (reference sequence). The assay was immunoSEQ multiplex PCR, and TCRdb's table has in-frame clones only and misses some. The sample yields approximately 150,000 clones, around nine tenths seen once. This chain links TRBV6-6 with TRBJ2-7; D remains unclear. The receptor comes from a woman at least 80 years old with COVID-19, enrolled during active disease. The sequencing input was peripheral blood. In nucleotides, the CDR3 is TGTGCCAGCAGTTACAATGGCAACTACGAGCAGTACTTC. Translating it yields CASSYNGNYEQYF.